This T cell receptor beta chain was obtained from a study of shared clonotypes between healthy human individuals. Whole-study results and caveats: It was anticipated that sequencing depth would influence how many clonotypes donors shared.

Remarks on this clone: Its specificity is not known.

When replicate PCRs were run on unsorted PBMC, they used around 0.3 ug DNA, 25,000 to 35,000 T cell genomes. The repertoire was sequenced with immunoSEQ multiplex PCR; TCRdb's copy has only in-frame clones and lacks some. The sample consists of about half a million clones, 65% to 85% of them appearing once. V lost 2 bases, J lost 5 bases, and 13 bases lay in between. In germline, CDR1 is MNHEY, CDR2 SMNVEV (reference sequence). The CDR3 totals 14 residues. The TCR sequence derives from a woman aged 40 to 50 in good health. Some clones in this sample may be carry-over from other donors' samples. Source material: PBMCs. The rearrangement uses TRBV27 and TRBJ2-7, with D perhaps TRBD1 or TRBD2 (5 bases each). The CDR3 spells CASSLVRGTHEQYF. The CDR3 nucleotides are TGTGCCAGCAGTTTAGTCCGAGGGACCCACGAGCAGTACTTC.